A single T cell receptor beta chain is shown here with its context. Per the original data handling: Amplification from reference gene primers served as the basis for estimated nucleated cell counts. The table came from immunoSEQ multiplex PCR; TCRdb's copy has only in-frame clones and leaves some out. Clone size and the V and J calls come from that table; the DNA yielded D and trimming. The sample has roughly 200,000 clones, around 80% seen once. This entry belongs to a study of blood T cell repertoires in COVID-19. With 4 bases clipped from V and 6 bases from J, the junction kept 6 bases outside the gene matches. CDR1 LGHNA and CDR2 YNFKEQ come from the germline V gene. The CDR3 spans 15 residues.

This TCR was sampled from a woman in her forties with COVID-19, enrolled during active disease. The chain is built from TRBV4-2 and TRBJ2-3; 11 nucleotides align to TRBD2. Sequenced material: peripheral blood. The CDR3 region has the DNA TGTGCCAGCAGCCTTGATAGCGGGAGGGTGGATACGCAGTATTTT. Translating gives CASSLDSGRVDTQYF.